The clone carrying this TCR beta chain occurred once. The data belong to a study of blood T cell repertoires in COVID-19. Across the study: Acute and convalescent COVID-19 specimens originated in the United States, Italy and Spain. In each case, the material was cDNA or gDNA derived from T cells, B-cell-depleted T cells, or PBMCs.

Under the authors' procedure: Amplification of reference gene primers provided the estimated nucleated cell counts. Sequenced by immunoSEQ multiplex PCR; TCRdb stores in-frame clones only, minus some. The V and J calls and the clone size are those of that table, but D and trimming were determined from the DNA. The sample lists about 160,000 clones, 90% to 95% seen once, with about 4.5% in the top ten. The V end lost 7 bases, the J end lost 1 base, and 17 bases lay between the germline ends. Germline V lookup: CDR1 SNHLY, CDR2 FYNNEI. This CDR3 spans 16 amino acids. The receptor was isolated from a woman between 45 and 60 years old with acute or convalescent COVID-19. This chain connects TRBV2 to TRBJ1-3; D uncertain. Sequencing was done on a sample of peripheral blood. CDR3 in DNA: TGTGCCAGCAAGAGTGTGGCAGAGGGATCTGGAAACACCATATATTTT. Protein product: CASKSVAEGSGNTIYF.